A single sample gave rise to the 30 T cell receptor beta chains below, sequenced in a study of T cell responses to AZD1222 COVID-19 vaccine. Clones were sequenced by immunoSEQ multiplex PCR, and TCRdb holds only the in-frame ones, with some missing. The sample has some 120,000 clones; 80% to 95% are singletons. Sequences were derived from peripheral blood, sampled 28 days after the second dose of the MenACWY control vaccine. The receptors here all came from an adult who received the MenACWY meningococcal vaccine as a control.

The CDR3 bases are TGTGCCAGCAACCTTGGGACGGCATCCTACGAGCAGTACGTC. Protein sequence: CASNLGTASYEQYV. V is TRBV11-2 and J is TRBJ2-7; perhaps D is TRBD1 or TRBD2 (5 bases each). Germline assignment: CDR1 SGHAT and CDR2 FQNNGV. V shed 7 bases and J shed 1 base, with 14 bases lying between them. This CDR3 is 14 amino acids long.

The V and J genes are TRBV7-9 and TRBJ2-2; D possibly corresponds to TRBD1 (5 bases). Trimming pared 4 bases from V and 6 bases from J, leaving 18 bases between. The CDR3 runs to 16 residues. From germline, CDR1 is SEHNR and CDR2 FQNEAQ (reference sequence). The CDR3 loop is CASSSPGRSEAGELFF. For the CDR3, the DNA is TGTGCCAGCAGCTCACCAGGGCGCTCTGAGGCCGGGGAGCTGTTTTTT.

This chain uses TRBV11-3 with TRBJ2-5; no clear D. Germline-derived CDR1 and CDR2 are SGHNT and YENEEA. This CDR3 region has 13 residues. The V end lost 0 bases, the J end lost 5 bases, and 7 bases lay between the germline ends. The CDR3 spells CASSLDRTETQYF. The CDR3 nucleotides are TGTGCCAGCAGCTTAGATCGCACTGAGACCCAGTACTTC.

The chain combines TRBV7-9 with TRBJ2-5; 9 nucleotides align to TRBD2. The CDR3 runs 17 residues. Unmatched junction bases numbered 8, after V lost 3 bases and J lost 0 bases. Per germline, CDR1 SEHNR and CDR2 FQNEAQ (reference sequence). For the CDR3, the DNA is TGTGCCAGCAGCTTCCGTCTAGCGGGGAGGTACCAAGAGACCCAGTACTTC. Amino acid sequence: CASSFRLAGRYQETQYF.

The chain uses TRBV24-1 and TRBJ2-2; 10 nucleotides align to TRBD2. Trimming took 1 base from V and 6 from J; bases not matched to a gene: 4. The CDR3 contains 16 residues. Germline values: CDR1 KGHDR, CDR2 SFDVKD. This CDR3 is CATSDFTSGDPGELFF. The DNA for the CDR3 is TGTGCCACCAGTGATTTTACTAGCGGGGATCCCGGGGAGCTGTTTTTT.

This sequence joins TRBV7-8 and TRBJ2-7, with unresolved D. Germline V gene lookup returns CDR1 SGHVS and CDR2 FQNEAQ. Trimming left V 5 bases short and J 2 bases short, with 7 bases between. This CDR3 has 12 residues. The CDR3 DNA reads TGTGCCAGCAGCCCAAAACCCTACGAGCAGTACTTC. Translated: CASSPKPYEQYF.

CDR3 nucleotide sequence: TGTGCCACCAGTGGTAATTCCGGGGAGCTGTTTTTT. As protein: CATSGNSGELFF. This chain uses TRBV24-1 with TRBJ2-2; D is ambiguous. CDR1 KGHDR and CDR2 SFDVKD come from the germline V gene. The CDR3 runs 12 residues. Trimming removed 5 bases at V and 6 bases at J, with 6 bases between.

This sequence joins TRBV3-1 (or the pseudogene TRBV3-2) and TRBJ1-1; D ambiguous. Per the germline V gene, CDR1 is LGHDT and CDR2 is YNNKEL (reference sequence). V was cut by 2 bases and J by 1 base, with 17 bases left in between. This CDR3 has 17 residues. The CDR3: CASSQPFVGIPNTEAFF. The CDR3 DNA is TGTGCCAGCAGCCAACCCTTCGTCGGGATACCGAACACTGAAGCTTTCTTT.

The gene calls are TRBV2 and TRBJ2-3, with 11 bases lining up with TRBD2. The CDR3 extends over 15 amino acids. V dropped 4 bases and J dropped 1; count of bases not matched to a gene: 1. Germline V gene lookup returns CDR1 SNHLY and CDR2 FYNNEI. This CDR3 is CASSVLAGGTDTQYF. CDR3 DNA: TGTGCCAGCAGTGTACTAGCGGGGGGCACAGATACGCAGTATTTT.

The CDR3 sequence is CASSRDRGFQEQYF. In nucleotides, the CDR3 is TGTGCCAGCTCCCGGGACAGGGGATTTCAGGAGCAGTACTTC. The chain is built from TRBV18 and TRBJ2-7; 10 bases align to TRBD1. CDR3 length: 14 residues. The J segment lost 7 bases and the V segment lost 6 bases, leaving 9 bases of the junction unmatched. CDR1 and CDR2 from the germline V gene are KGHSH and LQKENI.

This sequence joins TRBV28 and TRBJ1-6; D remains unclear. Per germline, CDR1 MDHEN and CDR2 SYDVKM. The CDR3 totals 12 residues. V lost 5 bases and J 9 bases, leaving 8 bases between the germline ends. CDR3 residues: CASSTTGSPLHF. The CDR3 DNA sequence: TGTGCCAGCAGTACTACGGGTTCACCCCTCCACTTT. Full variable domain (outside the CDR3, taken from reference TRBV28 and TRBJ1-6): DVKVTQSSRYLVKRTGEKVFLECVQDMDHENMFWYRQDPGLGLRLIYFSYDVKMKEKGDIPEGYSVSREKKERFSLILESASTNQTSMYLCASSTTGSPLHFGNGTRLTVT.

As DNA, the CDR3 is TGTGCCAGCAGCCTCGATCGGTCCTCACCCCTCCACTTT. Translated: CASSLDRSSPLHF. The rearrangement uses TRBV4-2 and TRBJ1-6; D is unclear. Trimming took off 4 bases at V and 10 bases at J, with 11 bases between the two ends. This CDR3 spans 13 amino acids. Germline values: CDR1 LGHNA, CDR2 YNFKEQ.

CDR3 sequence (DNA): TGTGCCAGCAGCTTATCGGGCCAGGATACGCAGTATTTT. Its translation is CASSLSGQDTQYF. The gene calls are TRBV7-2 and TRBJ2-3, with unresolved D. The germline gives CDR1 SGHTA, CDR2 FQGNSA. V was cut by 2 bases and J by 6 bases, with 9 bases left in between. The CDR3 runs 13 residues. Based on the CDR3 plus reference TRBV7-2 and TRBJ2-3, the full variable domain is GAGVSQSPSNKVTEKGKDVELRCDPISGHTALYWYRQSLGQGLEFLIYFQGNSAPDKSGLPSDRFSAERTGGSVSTLTIQRTQQEDSAVYLCASSLSGQDTQYFGPGTRLTVL.

V gene TRBV20-1 combines with J gene TRBJ2-7; D possibly corresponds to TRBD2 (5 bases). CDR3 length equals 11 residues. Trimming removed 5 bases at V and 2 bases at J, with 7 bases between. Germline lookup yields CDR1 DFQATT and CDR2 SNEGSKA (reference sequence). The CDR3 here is CSAYGTYEQYV. In DNA, the CDR3 is TGCAGTGCTTACGGGACCTACGAGCAGTACGTC.

The CDR3 nucleotides read TGTGCCAGCAGTTTTACCTACGAGCAGTACTTC. It codes for CASSFTYEQYF. The chain employs TRBV28 and TRBJ2-7; no clear D gene. Germline V gene data show CDR1 as MDHEN and CDR2 as SYDVKM. V was shortened by 3 bases and J by 2 bases, with 2 bases between the two germline ends. This CDR3 contains 11 residues.

CDR3 residues: CASSKVWGARSNEKLFF. Written as DNA, the CDR3 is TGTGCCAGCAGCAAAGTATGGGGGGCCCGGTCTAATGAAAAACTGTTTTTT. The gene calls are TRBV21-1 and TRBJ1-4. TRBV21-1 is an annotated pseudogene. The CDR3 is 17 amino acids.

This CDR3 reads CASSLSGPGSTEAFF. In nucleotides, the CDR3 is TGTGCCAGCAGTTTGTCCGGACCAGGGAGCACTGAAGCTTTCTTT. The chain joins TRBV28 to TRBJ1-1, with a tentative D call TRBD1 (5 bases). From germline, CDR1 is MDHEN and CDR2 SYDVKM. The CDR3 totals 15 residues. The V end lost 3 bases, the J end lost 4 bases, and 15 bases lay between the germline ends. Using reference TRBV28 and TRBJ1-1 for the parts outside the CDR3, the full variable domain is DVKVTQSSRYLVKRTGEKVFLECVQDMDHENMFWYRQDPGLGLRLIYFSYDVKMKEKGDIPEGYSVSREKKERFSLILESASTNQTSMYLCASSLSGPGSTEAFFGQGTRLTVV.

The genes are TRBV11-2 and TRBJ2-1, with TRBD2 matching over 8 bases. Germline CDR1 SGHAT, CDR2 FQNNGV. Trimming removed 2 bases from V and 1 base from J; junction bases left unmatched: 4. The CDR3 spans 16 residues. The DNA of the CDR3 is TGTGCCAGCAGCTTACCCGGGAGGGGTTCCTACAATGAGCAGTTCTTC. Protein sequence: CASSLPGRGSYNEQFF.

Remarks on this clone: The identical CDR3 is also encoded by other nucleotide sequences in the sample. The rearrangement links TRBV10-3 to TRBJ1-3; weak D call: TRBD1 (6 bases). Germline V lookup: CDR1 ENHRY, CDR2 SYGVKD. The CDR3 is 14 amino acids. V lost 6 bases and J 0 bases, leaving 9 bases between the germline ends. DNA for the CDR3: TGTGCCATCAGCCCGGACAGCTCTGGAAACACCATATATTTT. Encoded protein: CAISPDSSGNTIYF.

The chain links TRBV18 to TRBJ1-5; the D gene is possibly TRBD1 (6 bases). Looked up from germline, CDR1 is KGHSH and CDR2 is LQKENI. The CDR3 spans 13 residues. Trimming left V 8 bases short and J 2 bases short, with 10 bases between. CDR3 residues: CASAGEGNQPQHF. The CDR3 nucleotides read TGTGCCAGCGCAGGGGAGGGCAATCAGCCCCAGCATTTT.

The chain has TRBV9 and TRBJ2-3; D remains unclear. The CDR3 consists of 16 residues. Germline CDR1 is SGDLS and CDR2 is YYNGEE. Deletions cut 4 bases from V and 0 bases from J, with 15 bases between. The chain's CDR3 is CASSPSPATSTDTQYF. DNA for the CDR3: TGTGCCAGCAGCCCCTCTCCGGCGACTAGCACAGATACGCAGTATTTT.

V is TRBV7-2 and J is TRBJ2-3, with TRBD2 matching 10 bases. The germline CDR1 and CDR2 sequences are SGHTA and FQGNSA. The CDR3 totals 15 residues. V lost 3 bases, J lost 4 bases, and 4 bases stayed unmatched. The CDR3 DNA sequence: TGTGCCAGCAGCTTCGGAGCGGGGGGGCCAGATACGCAGTATTTT. This sequence encodes CASSFGAGGPDTQYF. The complete variable domain, with remaining parts taken from reference TRBV7-2 and TRBJ2-3, reads GAGVSQSPSNKVTEKGKDVELRCDPISGHTALYWYRQSLGQGLEFLIYFQGNSAPDKSGLPSDRFSAERTGGSVSTLTIQRTQQEDSAVYLCASSFGAGGPDTQYFGPGTRLTVL.

This clone was observed once. The J gene is TRBJ1-3, the V gene TRBV24-1; D not certain. Germline V gene lookup returns CDR1 KGHDR and CDR2 SFDVKD. Trimming removed 5 bases from V and 3 bases from J, with 7 bases in between. The CDR3 sequence is 13 residues long. The CDR3 nucleotides read TGTGCCACCAGTGCGGCGGATGGAAACACCATATATTTT. Translating gives CATSAADGNTIYF.

The rearrangement uses TRBV6-5 and TRBJ1-2; D may be TRBD1 (5 bases). Germline CDR1 and CDR2: MNHEY and SVGAGI. The length of the CDR3 is 14 residues. Trimming shortened V by 0 bases and J by 4 bases, and 9 bases separated the two germline ends. The CDR3 DNA reads TGTGCCAGCAGTTACTCACGGGACCTCTATGGCTACACCTTC. This encodes CASSYSRDLYGYTF.

The chain has TRBV28 and TRBJ2-1; the D call may be TRBD1 or TRBD2 (9 bases each). CDR1 MDHEN and CDR2 SYDVKM come from the germline V gene. V was clipped by 6 bases and J by 6 bases, with 39 bases between them. The CDR3 consists of 22 residues. DNA of the CDR3: TGTGCCAGCAGCTACCAGGGGGACAGGGTGAAATCTAGCGGGACAGTCCTCAATGAGCAGTTCTTC. This encodes CASSYQGDRVKSSGTVLNEQFF.

This chain joins TRBV18 and TRBJ2-2; TRBD2 is a possible D gene (6 bases). The CDR3 is 15 amino acids. Germline CDR1 and CDR2: KGHSH and LQKENI. V lost 4 bases and J 0 bases, leaving 9 bases between the germline ends. The CDR3 DNA reads as TGTGCCAGCTCACTCGGGAGAACGAACACCGGGGAGCTGTTTTTT. Translated, it gives CASSLGRTNTGELFF.

The rearrangement links TRBV4-1 to TRBJ1-2, with a tentative D call TRBD1 (6 bases). The V gene's germline CDR1 is MGHRA and CDR2 YSYEKL. This CDR3 region has 16 residues. V gave up 0 bases and J gave up 1 base, with 12 bases separating them. CDR3 bases: TGCGCCAGCAGCCAAGATCGGACAGCGATTAACTATGGCTACACCTTC. Protein product: CASSQDRTAINYGYTF.

V gene TRBV2 combines with J gene TRBJ1-2; D is perhaps TRBD1 (6 bases). Germline V gene lookup returns CDR1 SNHLY and CDR2 FYNNEI. This CDR3 comprises 15 residues. V lost 6 bases to trimming and J lost 0 bases, with 14 bases between them. The CDR3 loop reads CASRGGQLANYGYTF. CDR3 nucleotides: TGTGCCAGCAGAGGTGGACAGTTAGCTAACTATGGCTACACCTTC.

The V gene is TRBV5-4, the J gene TRBJ1-1; D is undetermined. Looked up from germline, CDR1 is SGHNT and CDR2 is YYREEE (reference sequence). V gave up 2 bases and J gave up 3 bases, with 11 bases separating them. This CDR3 has 14 residues. The DNA for the CDR3 is TGTGCCAGCAGCTTCCCAGGACGGGACACTGAAGCTTTCTTT. Translating gives CASSFPGRDTEAFF.

The rearrangement joins TRBV28 to TRBJ1-4; the match to TRBD1 covers 7 bases. The CDR3 is made up of 16 amino acids. The germline V gene has CDR1 MDHEN and CDR2 SYDVKM. J was trimmed by 7 bases and V by 6 bases; bases with no gene match: 14. The CDR3 region is CASSPWTGGTSEKLFF. DNA of the CDR3: TGTGCCAGCAGCCCTTGGACAGGCGGAACCAGTGAAAAACTGTTTTTT. The full variable domain, with the rest looked up from reference TRBV28 and TRBJ1-4, is DVKVTQSSRYLVKRTGEKVFLECVQDMDHENMFWYRQDPGLGLRLIYFSYDVKMKEKGDIPEGYSVSREKKERFSLILESASTNQTSMYLCASSPWTGGTSEKLFFGSGTQLSVL.